This T cell receptor (beta chain) was captured in a study of T cells in women clearing cervical HPV infection. Study background: Case blood drawn at lesion detection; control blood after infection cleared.

Measured with immunoSEQ multiplex PCR; TCRdb has only the in-frame clones, and not every one. The sample features tens of thousands of clones, with 2.5% to 3.5% in its top ten. The receptor was isolated from a woman aged 18-69 years with a cervical HPV16 infection that either progressed to CIN3+ or cleared (not recorded which). The sequenced sample was blood buffy coat.

The covered CDR3 bases are TGTGCCAGTAGTGTACAGGGGGGTGAAAAA. Its translation: CASSVQGGEK. The entire CDR3 protein reads CASSVQGGEKLFF. The rearrangement links TRBV19 to TRBJ1-4; 8 positions match TRBD1. Read data end 3 residues before the CDR3 end; the end is taken from the germline J gene. Trimming cost V 5 bases and J 7 bases; bases outside gene matches: 3. This CDR3 has 13 amino acids. CDR1 is LNHDA, CDR2 SQIVND, per germline (reference sequence).